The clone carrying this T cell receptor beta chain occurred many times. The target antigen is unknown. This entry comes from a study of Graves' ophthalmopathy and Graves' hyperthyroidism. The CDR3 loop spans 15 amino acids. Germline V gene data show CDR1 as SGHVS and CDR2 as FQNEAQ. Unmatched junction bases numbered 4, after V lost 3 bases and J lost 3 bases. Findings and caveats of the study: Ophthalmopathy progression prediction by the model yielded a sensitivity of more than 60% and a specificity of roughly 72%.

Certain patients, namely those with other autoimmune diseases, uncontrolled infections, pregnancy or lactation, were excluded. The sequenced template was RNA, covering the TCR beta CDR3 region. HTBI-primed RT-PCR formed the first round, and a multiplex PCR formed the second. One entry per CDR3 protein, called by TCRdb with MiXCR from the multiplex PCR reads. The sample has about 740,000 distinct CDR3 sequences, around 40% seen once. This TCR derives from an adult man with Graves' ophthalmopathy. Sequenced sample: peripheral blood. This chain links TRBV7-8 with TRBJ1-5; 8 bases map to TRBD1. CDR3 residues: CASSLRTGNNQPQHF. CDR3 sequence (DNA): TGTGCCAGCAGCTTGCGGACAGGGAACAATCAGCCCCAGCATTTT.